Following are 29 T cell receptor beta chains from one sample sequenced in a study of breast tumors, draining lymph nodes, adjacent tissues. Breast cancer patients provided tissue from their axillary draining lymph nodes. TCRdb passed the multiplex PCR reads through MiXCR, listing each CDR3 protein once. The repertoire holds 200,000 to 300,000 distinct CDR3 sequences, with about 30% as singletons. Sequenced sample: axillary lymph node tissue. Source of these receptors: a female donor with breast cancer. Some clones in this sample may be carry-over from other donors' samples.

This clonotype has just one count. The chain links TRBV7-9 to TRBJ2-2; no clear D gene. V shed 2 bases and J shed 4 bases, with 14 bases lying between them. The V gene's germline CDR1 is SEHNR and CDR2 FQNEAQ (reference sequence). There are 16 residues in the CDR3. CDR3 residues: CASSLTATIGTGELFF. Here the CDR3 DNA reads TGTGCCAGCAGCTTAACAGCTACCATCGGCACCGGGGAGCTGTTTTTT.

This clonotype has a count of ten or more. The CDR3 protein is CATSRDGTPSTDTQYF. CDR3 nucleotides: TGTGCCACCAGCAGAGATGGGACCCCCAGCACAGATACGCAGTATTTT. The chain employs TRBV15 and TRBJ2-3; TRBD1 or TRBD2 may be the D gene (5 bases each). Germline CDR1 LNHNV, CDR2 YYDKDF (reference sequence). There are 16 residues in the CDR3. The ends were cut back, 0 bases at V and 0 bases at J, with 10 bases in the middle. Full variable domain (rest looked up from reference TRBV15 and TRBJ2-3): DAMVIQNPRYQVTQFGKPVTLSCSQTLNHNVMYWYQQKSSQAPKLLFHYYDKDFNNEADTPDNFQSRRPNTSFCFLDIRSPGLGDTAMYLCATSRDGTPSTDTQYFGPGTRLTVL.

As concerns this clonotype: A much bigger clone sits one base away, suggesting this may be a read error. This sequence joins TRBV19 and TRBJ2-3, with D unresolved. The V gene lost 4 bases and the J gene lost 2 bases, with 13 bases spanning the gap. The germline V gene has CDR1 LNHDA and CDR2 SQIVND (reference sequence). This CDR3 is built from 15 residues. The DNA for the CDR3 is TGTGCCAGTAGTACTGGGCGCTACGCCACAGATACGCAGTATTTT. Protein product: CASSTGRYATDTQYF.

This chain links TRBV7-2 with TRBJ2-1; the match to TRBD2 covers 10 bases. V dropped 5 bases and J dropped 4; count of bases not matched to a gene: 8. Per the germline V gene, CDR1 is SGHTA and CDR2 is FQGNSA. The CDR3 spans 16 residues. As DNA, the CDR3 is TGTGCCAGCAGCCCCCGAGGACTAGCGGCATACAATGAGCAGTTCTTC. Its protein is CASSPRGLAAYNEQFF.

Remarks on this clonotype: This may come from a read error, since a much larger clone is one base off. The V call is TRBV5-1, the J call TRBJ2-1, with a possible D match to TRBD2 (6 bases). Germline V gene lookup returns CDR1 SGHRS and CDR2 YFSETQ. There are 14 residues in the CDR3. As DNA, the CDR3 is TGCGCCGGCAGCTTGGCTAGCGCCTACAATGAGCAGTTCTTC. Translating it yields CAGSLASAYNEQFF.

This clonotype has at least ten counts. This chain connects TRBV9 to TRBJ2-5, with TRBD2 identical over 8 bases. The ends lost 4 bases at V and 2 bases at J; junction bases unmatched: 10. This CDR3 is built from 16 residues. Germline CDR1 is SGDLS and CDR2 is YYNGEE. The CDR3 DNA reads TGTGCCAGCAGCAAAAATAGCGGGACGGGACAAGAGACCCAGTACTTC. It codes for CASSKNSGTGQETQYF.

At least ten counts were recorded for this clonotype. The chain uses TRBV5-1 and TRBJ2-7; 7 nucleotides match TRBD1. The germline V gene has CDR1 SGHRS and CDR2 YFSETQ. This CDR3 contains 16 residues. V lost 1 base to trimming and J lost 6 bases; unmatched junction nucleotides: 13. The DNA for the CDR3 is TGCGCCAGCAGCTTGAACGGCCCCGACAGGGCGGGCGAGCAGTACTTC. Translated, it gives CASSLNGPDRAGEQYF. Full variable domain (outside the CDR3, taken from reference TRBV5-1 and TRBJ2-7): KAGVTQTPRYLIKTRGQQVTLSCSPISGHRSVSWYQQTPGQGLQFLFEYFSETQRNKGNFPGRFSGRQFSNSRSEMNVSTLELGDSALYLCASSLNGPDRAGEQYFGPGTRLTVT.

The genes are TRBV6-1 and TRBJ2-7; 11 bases match TRBD2. The CDR3 runs 15 residues. V was clipped by 7 bases and J by 2 bases; unmatched bases: 7. The germline CDR1 and CDR2 sequences are MNHNS and SASEGT. This CDR3 is CASNLEGLAAYEQYF. DNA of the CDR3: TGTGCCAGCAACCTCGAGGGACTAGCGGCCTACGAGCAGTACTTC.

This rearrangement joins TRBV2 to TRBJ1-5; D gene uncertain. V was pared by 5 bases and J by 11 bases, with 7 bases between. This CDR3 is 10 amino acids long. Germline CDR1 and CDR2: SNHLY and FYNNEI. CDR3 region: CASSQETQHF. The CDR3, as DNA: TGTGCCAGCAGTCAAGAGACCCAGCATTTT. Filled out from reference TRBV2 and TRBJ1-5, the complete variable domain reads EPEVTQTPSHQVTQMGQEVILRCVPISNHLYFYWYRQILGQKVEFLVSFYNNEISEKSEIFDDQFSVERPDGSNFTLKIRSTKLEDSAMYFCASSQETQHFGDGTRLSIL.

Concerning this clonotype itself: Since a much larger clone is just one base distant, this may be a read error. Because it lacks the conserved phenylalanine or tryptophan at the end, this CDR3 is likely a read error. This chain uses TRBV7-9 with TRBJ2-3; the match to TRBD2 covers 11 bases. The CDR3 runs 16 residues. Trimming took 5 bases from V and 2 from J; bases not matched to a gene: 6. Germline V gene lookup returns CDR1 SEHNR and CDR2 FQNEAQ (reference sequence). The CDR3 bases are TGTGCCAGCAGCACGGGACTAGCGGCTAACACAGATACGCAGTATCTT. Translation gives CASSTGLAANTDTQYL.

Here the CDR3 DNA reads TGTGCCGGCGGGGGGGAGACCCAGTACTTC. Translating it yields CAGGGETQYF. The chain couples TRBV7-9 to TRBJ2-5; 8 positions match TRBD2. The germline gives CDR1 SEHNR, CDR2 FQNEAQ (reference sequence). This CDR3 comprises 10 residues. Unmatched junction bases numbered 1, after V lost 11 bases and J lost 5 bases.

This clonotype has just a few counts. This may arise from a read error, as a much more abundant clone is one base away. This sequence joins TRBV4-2 and TRBJ1-2, with TRBD1 identical over 7 bases. CDR1 is LGHNA and CDR2 is YNFKEQ in the germline V gene. The CDR3 contains 14 residues. V lost 5 bases to trimming and J lost 3 bases; unmatched junction nucleotides: 6. In DNA form, the CDR3 reads TGTGCCAGCAGCGGACAGACAGGGTACTATGGCTACACCTTC. It is translated as CASSGQTGYYGYTF.

The rearrangement uses TRBV20-1 and TRBJ1-4; the D is unclear. Trimming left V 5 bases short and J 1 base short, with 14 bases between. This CDR3 has 15 amino acids. Germline CDR1 is DFQATT and CDR2 is SNEGSKA (reference sequence). Here the CDR3 DNA reads TGCAGTGCTCCCGTGGTTGGGGAAACTAATGAAAAACTGTTTTTT. It specifies CSAPVVGETNEKLFF.

This clonotype was seen many times. This rearrangement joins TRBV7-9 to TRBJ2-2; D is perhaps TRBD1 (5 bases). Looked up from germline, CDR1 is SEHNR and CDR2 is FQNEAQ (reference sequence). The V end was cut by 5 bases, the J end by 4 bases, with 17 bases between. The CDR3 is made up of 16 amino acids. The CDR3 is CASSPGLVVGTGELFF. The DNA for the CDR3 is TGTGCCAGCAGCCCAGGGCTGGTCGTGGGCACCGGGGAGCTGTTTTTT. Together with reference TRBV7-9 and TRBJ2-2, the CDR3 gives the full variable domain: DTGVSQNPRHKITKRGQNVTFRCDPISEHNRLYWYRQTLGQGPEFLTYFQNEAQLEKSRLLSDRFSAERPKGSFSTLEIQRTEQGDSAMYLCASSPGLVVGTGELFFGEGSRLTVL.

This sequence joins TRBV9 and TRBJ2-7, with 13 bases identical to TRBD2. CDR1 and CDR2 (germline): SGDLS, YYNGEE. V trimming: 4 bases; J trimming: 2 bases; junction bases outside the gene matches: 6. The CDR3 is made up of 16 amino acids. CDR3 loop: CASSPGTSGTTYEQYF. The CDR3 nucleotides read TGTGCCAGCAGCCCGGGGACTAGCGGGACCACCTACGAGCAGTACTTC.

Ten or more counts support this clonotype. The chain links TRBV12-3 or TRBV12-4 to TRBJ2-3, with TRBD2 identical over 7 bases. The CDR3 length is 15 residues. V lost 6 bases and J lost 3; bases outside the gene matches: 9. CDR3 DNA: TGTGCCAGCAGCGGCGGGACTAAGGTTACAGATACGCAGTATTTT. As protein: CASSGGTKVTDTQYF.

This clonotype was seen repeatedly, ten times or more. The chain combines TRBV5-5 with TRBJ1-5; 9 positions agree with TRBD1. Germline lookup yields CDR1 SGHKS and CDR2 YYEKEE (reference sequence). The CDR3 has 15 amino acids. V shed 4 bases and J 7 bases; nucleotides not matched to a gene: 9. This CDR3 is CASSLGTGYGQPQHF. Written as DNA, the CDR3 is TGTGCCAGCAGCCTGGGGACAGGGTACGGACAGCCCCAGCATTTT.

V usage is TRBV12-3 or TRBV12-4 and J usage is TRBJ1-2; D unclear. The length of the CDR3 is 16 residues. Trimming took 3 bases from V and 0 from J, leaving 14 bases between them. This chain's CDR3 is CASSFPSGGANYGYTF. The CDR3 coding sequence is TGTGCCAGCAGTTTTCCTTCGGGTGGGGCTAACTATGGCTACACCTTC.

This chain uses TRBV25-1 with TRBJ2-2; 7 nucleotides match TRBD2. J lost 0 bases, V lost 4 bases, and 8 bases had no gene match. Germline V gene data show CDR1 as MGHDK and CDR2 as SYGVNS. This CDR3 has 17 amino acids. The CDR3 DNA reads TGTGCCAGCAGTGCCCGACCTAGCGGAACGAACACCGGGGAGCTGTTTTTT. Translation gives CASSARPSGTNTGELFF.

The V gene is TRBV13, the J gene TRBJ1-1, with 7 bases identical to TRBD1. The CDR3 covers 12 residues. V shed 5 bases, J shed 6 bases, and the junction held 3 bases outside the gene matches. The germline V gene encodes CDR1 PRHDT and CDR2 FYEKMQ (reference sequence). CDR3 loop: CASSVRGAEAFF. CDR3 DNA sequence: TGTGCCAGCAGCGTCAGGGGGGCTGAAGCTTTCTTT. The variable domain in full, with the rest retrieved from reference TRBV13 and TRBJ1-1, is AAGVIQSPRHLIKEKRETATLKCYPIPRHDTVYWYQQGPGQDPQFLISFYEKMQSDKGSIPDRFSAQQFSDYHSELNMSSLELGDSALYFCASSVRGAEAFFGQGTRLTVV.

This clonotype was detected many times. Here the CDR3 DNA reads TGTGCCAGCAGCTTGGCTCTGACAGGGCTTTCAGAGACCCAGTACTTC. Translating gives CASSLALTGLSETQYF. The gene calls are TRBV5-4 and TRBJ2-5, with 7 bases lining up with TRBD1. In germline, CDR1 is SGHNT, CDR2 YYREEE (reference sequence). V lost 0 bases to trimming and J lost 4 bases; unmatched junction nucleotides: 9. The CDR3 totals 16 residues.

The gene calls are TRBV3-1 and TRBJ2-7; no definite D call. The CDR3 totals 13 residues. V shed 7 bases and J shed 3 bases, with 13 bases lying between them. Germline CDR1 LGHDT, CDR2 YNNKEL (reference sequence). The CDR3 loop is CASTAPIFYEQYF. The CDR3 DNA reads TGTGCCAGCACAGCGCCTATATTCTACGAGCAGTACTTC.

This clonotype was seen many times. The chain employs TRBV9 and TRBJ2-5; TRBD1 agrees at 7 bases. The junction had 3 bases not matched to a gene; V was cut back by 2 bases and J by 2 bases. Germline CDR1 reads SGDLS; CDR2 reads YYNGEE. This CDR3 spans 14 amino acids. CDR3 DNA: TGTGCCAGCAGCGTCGGGACAGTACAAGAGACCCAGTACTTC. Translated, it gives CASSVGTVQETQYF.

In this sample, this clonotype turned up many times. J is TRBJ2-1 and V is TRBV9; 8 bases map to TRBD2. Germline V gene lookup returns CDR1 SGDLS and CDR2 YYNGEE. V shed 4 bases, J shed 5 bases, and the junction held 11 bases outside the gene matches. The CDR3 length is 16 residues. The CDR3 DNA follows: TGTGCCAGCAGCAAGCGAGCGGGAGAGGGGAACAATGAGCAGTTCTTC. Translated: CASSKRAGEGNNEQFF.

In its sample, this clonotype was seen many times. V and J are TRBV19 and TRBJ2-7; no clear D. From germline, CDR1 is LNHDA and CDR2 SQIVND (reference sequence). The CDR3 has 15 amino acids. V was clipped by 6 bases and J by 0 bases, with 15 bases between them. The CDR3 protein is CASRPSGASSYEQYF. CDR3 sequence (DNA): TGTGCCAGTAGGCCCTCCGGAGCGTCCTCCTACGAGCAGTACTTC.

CDR3 loop: CASSEAVAYSGNTIYF. The CDR3 bases are TGTGCCAGCAGTGAAGCGGTCGCCTACTCTGGAAACACCATATATTTT. The V call is TRBV2, the J call TRBJ1-3; D unclear. From germline, CDR1 is SNHLY and CDR2 FYNNEI. Trimming shortened V by 0 bases and J by 0 bases, and 9 bases separated the two germline ends. The CDR3 loop spans 16 amino acids.

This clonotype was seen many times. The chain uses TRBV10-3 and TRBJ2-1; 11 positions agree with TRBD2. V trimming: 11 bases; J trimming: 3 bases; junction bases outside the gene matches: 9. This CDR3 is 15 amino acids long. Germline CDR1 and CDR2: ENHRY and SYGVKD. DNA for the CDR3: TGTGCCGCCGGGACTAGCGGAGGTCTCTACAATGAGCAGTTCTTC. This translates into CAAGTSGGLYNEQFF.

Comment on this clonotype: The DNA is omitted, as the CDR3 cannot be located on it reliably, and the CDR3 follows TCRdb's listing. The chain recombines TRBV25-1 with TRBJ1-2. The CDR3 sequence runs 19 residues, both termini included. Germline CDR1 reads MGHDK; CDR2 reads SYGVNS. The CDR3 region is CASSFYICSARDLVYGYTF.

A few counts support this clonotype. As DNA, the CDR3 is TGTGCCAGCAGTAAACTAGCGGGAGCTGTTTCCGGGGAGCTGTTTTTT. Its protein product is CASSKLAGAVSGELFF. The chain employs TRBV27 and TRBJ2-2; 11 bases map to TRBD2. The V gene's germline CDR1 is MNHEY and CDR2 SMNVEV (reference sequence). V was clipped by 5 bases and J by 6 bases; unmatched bases: 8. This CDR3 spans 16 amino acids.